This T cell receptor (beta chain) came from a study of metastatic and nonmetastatic thyroid tumors. Study as a whole: Patients with malignant and benign thyroid disease provided blood and tumor or nodule tissue, whose repertoires were compared. Study-wide points: Malignant thyroid tumors reportedly had TCR beta diversity that was significantly higher than in benign nodules, in blood and tumor.

In this sample, this clone turned up many times. The antigen is not known. The entire patient cohort was treatment-naive prior to thyroid surgery. CDR3 length equals 9 residues. Trimming stripped 6 bases from V and 8 bases from J, with 5 bases between. CDR1 and CDR2 (germline): DFQATT, SNEGSKA (reference sequence). Original analysis: CDR3 differences across clinicopathological groups were used to build a distant-metastasis classifier for papillary thyroid cancer. TCRdb re-called the PCR reads through MiXCR. The V and J calls come from TCRdb's annotation, not from the publication. Seen here are 30,000 to 40,000 clones, 15% to 20% observed once, and the top ten hold 15% to 20%.

The gene calls are TRBV20-1 and TRBJ1-5; unclear D gene. The clonotype comes from a female donor with papillary thyroid cancer or a benign thyroid nodule (not recorded which). Some clones in this sample may be carry-over from other donors' samples. Sequenced input: blood. Here the CDR3 DNA reads TGCAGTGCCGGGGAGCCCCAGCATTTT. Encoded protein: CSAGEPQHF.